The clone carrying this T cell receptor beta chain was picked up a small number of times. What it binds is unknown. Construction of the TCRbeta library involved unique molecular identifiers. TCRdb redid the calling of the PCR reads with MiXCR, one entry per CDR3 protein. This table holds roughly 790,000 distinct CDR3 sequences, roughly 15% found once. Germline V gives CDR1 LGHDT, CDR2 YNNKEL (reference sequence). This CDR3 spans 15 amino acids. V gave up 3 bases and J gave up 3 bases, with 11 bases separating them. The data were obtained in a study of T-cell reconstitution after alpha-beta-depleted transplantation in children. The study, taken as a whole, reports: About two months after transplant, alpha-beta T cells reportedly came from several hundred expanded graft clones. Once a year had passed after transplant, T-cell counts and diversity came mostly from newly produced T cells. Recipient T cells and thymic progenitors that survived were the source of the high TCRbeta diversity seen at day 60 in some patients.

The TCR comes from a male patient younger than 18 who had a stem cell transplant for acute lymphoblastic leukemia, so the T cells may come from the graft donor. The chain couples TRBV3-1 to TRBJ2-2, with TRBD1 as a possible D gene (5 bases). This material consisted of PBMCs, mostly from graft donor cells, taken 360 days after TCRalphabeta/CD19-depleted stem cell transplant. In DNA, the CDR3 is TGTGCCAGCAGCCAGGGGCAGCGCGACACCGGGGAGCTGTTTTTT. Its protein is CASSQGQRDTGELFF. Looking up the rest from reference TRBV3-1 and TRBJ2-2 gives the full variable domain: DTAVSQTPKYLVTQMGNDKSIKCEQNLGHDTMYWYKQDSKKFLKIMFSYNNKELIINETVPNRFSPKSPDKAHLNLHINSLELGDSAVYFCASSQGQRDTGELFFGEGSRLTVL.